One and the same sample provided the 19 T cell receptor beta chains below, sequenced in a study of cytomegalovirus exposure and HLA in healthy donors. Vbeta (60) and Jbeta (13) primers were used in the PCR. Generated by immunoSEQ multiplex PCR, the TCRdb table keeps only in-frame clones and is missing some. The table lists approximately 170,000 clones, about 63% of them singletons. The material sequenced was PBMCs. The receptors stem from a middle-aged woman in good health and CMV-seropositive.

The chain carries TRBV4-3 and TRBJ2-3; TRBD2 matches at 9 bases. Germline CDR1 reads LGHNA; CDR2 reads YSLEER. The CDR3 is 17 residues long. V lost 4 bases, J lost 5 bases, and 13 bases stayed unmatched. The CDR3 DNA sequence: TGCGCCAGCAGCCGCCCCTCGGGAGCGGGGGGAAAAGATACGCAGTATTTT. Translated: CASSRPSGAGGKDTQYF.

This rearrangement joins TRBV5-1 to TRBJ2-7, with 12 bases aligning to TRBD1. In germline, CDR1 is SGHRS, CDR2 YFSETQ. Trimming cost V 4 bases and J 5 bases; bases outside gene matches: 10. This CDR3 region has 16 residues. The DNA for the CDR3 is TGCGCCAGCAGCGCCGACCTGGGACAGGGGGCCGACGAGCAGTACTTC. Protein: CASSADLGQGADEQYF.

This clone was seen only once. This chain connects TRBV19 to TRBJ1-2, with 9 bases identical to TRBD1. Germline V lookup: CDR1 LNHDA, CDR2 SQIVND (reference sequence). The junction had 0 bases not matched to a gene; V was cut back by 1 base and J by 6 bases. The CDR3 is made up of 13 amino acids. CDR3 sequence: CASSIGTGDGYTF. CDR3 bases: TGTGCCAGTAGTATAGGGACAGGGGATGGCTACACCTTC.

This sequence joins TRBV9 and TRBJ1-1; a weak D match, TRBD1 (6 bases). V lost 4 bases and J lost 0, with 13 bases in between. The CDR3 is made up of 15 amino acids. CDR1 SGDLS and CDR2 YYNGEE come from the germline V gene. The CDR3 nucleotides read TGTGCCAGCAGCCCGGGGGGGGCTCTGAACACTGAAGCTTTCTTT. Residues: CASSPGGALNTEAFF.

The V and J genes are TRBV25-1 and TRBJ1-1; D not certain. Germline values: CDR1 MGHDK, CDR2 SYGVNS. This CDR3 spans 14 amino acids. With 2 bases removed from V and 4 bases from J, the gap between germline ends came to 11 bases. CDR3 sequence: CASSETGVRTEAFF. The DNA for the CDR3 is TGTGCCAGCAGTGAAACCGGGGTGCGCACTGAAGCTTTCTTT. Supplemented by reference TRBV25-1 and TRBJ1-1, the full variable domain reads EADIYQTPRYLVIGTGKKITLECSQTMGHDKMYWYQQDPGMELHLIHYSYGVNSTEKGDLSSESTVSRIRTEHFPLTLESARPSHTSQYLCASSETGVRTEAFFGQGTRLTVV.

The V gene is TRBV4-1, the J gene TRBJ2-7, with D possibly being TRBD1 (6 bases). With 3 bases removed from V and 3 bases from J, the gap between germline ends came to 12 bases. The CDR3 runs 14 residues. Germline V gene sequence: CDR1 MGHRA, CDR2 YSYEKL. DNA of the CDR3: TGCGCCAGCAGCCAGGACCCACAGGGCTACGAGCAGTACTTC. Encoded protein: CASSQDPQGYEQYF.

The chain employs TRBV27 and TRBJ2-7; D is possibly TRBD2 (7 bases). CDR1 and CDR2 from the germline V gene are MNHEY and SMNVEV (reference sequence). With 3 bases removed from V and 4 bases from J, the gap between germline ends came to 13 bases. The CDR3 extends over 14 amino acids. In DNA, the CDR3 is TGTGCCAGCAGTTTCGGCGGGGGCGTTTACGAGCAGTACTTC. This encodes CASSFGGGVYEQYF.

The chain links TRBV13 to TRBJ2-7; 7 nucleotides line up with TRBD1. The germline CDR1 and CDR2 sequences are PRHDT and FYEKMQ (reference sequence). V shed 0 bases, J shed 2 bases, and the junction held 7 bases outside the gene matches. The CDR3 length is 16 residues. CDR3 loop: CASSLGGTARPYEQYF. The CDR3 DNA reads TGTGCCAGCAGCTTAGGCGGGACAGCTCGACCCTACGAGCAGTACTTC.

The chain couples TRBV7-9 to TRBJ2-7; D not resolved. The CDR3 extends over 13 amino acids. V lost 3 bases and J lost 2, with 8 bases in between. CDR1 is SEHNR and CDR2 is FQNEAQ in the germline V gene (reference sequence). The DNA of the CDR3 is TGTGCCAGCAGCTTGACTTATACCTACGAGCAGTACTTC. Translation gives CASSLTYTYEQYF.

This chain uses TRBV10-2 with TRBJ2-1, with D unclear. This CDR3 region has 14 residues. With 0 bases removed from V and 5 bases from J, the gap between germline ends came to 8 bases. Germline CDR1 and CDR2: WSHSY and SAAADI. In DNA form, the CDR3 reads TGCGCCAGCAGTGAGTCGACCACAGACAATGAGCAGTTCTTC. Encoded protein: CASSESTTDNEQFF.

The chain carries TRBV6-5 and TRBJ2-5; tentative D call: TRBD2 (6 bases). This CDR3 is 11 amino acids long. CDR1 and CDR2 (germline): MNHEY, SVGAGI. Trimming took 7 bases from V and 5 from J, leaving 8 bases between them. Here the CDR3 reads CASKRGETQYF. The CDR3 DNA reads as TGTGCCAGCAAACGGGGGGAGACCCAGTACTTC.

Comments on this clone: The junction departs from germline at one end; a sequencing error may be responsible. The chain couples TRBV7-7 to TRBJ2-1, with TRBD2 identical over 12 bases. Germline lookup yields CDR1 SSHAT and CDR2 FNYEAQ (reference sequence). The CDR3 runs 16 residues. The DNA of the CDR3 is TGTGCTAGCAGCCCCGGACTAGCGGGATCATTGAATGAGCAGTTCTTC. This translates into CASSPGLAGSLNEQFF.

V is TRBV7-3 and J is TRBJ1-2; the D gene is possibly TRBD1 (5 bases). Germline CDR1 reads SGHTA; CDR2 reads FQGTGA. The CDR3 extends over 14 amino acids. V lost 5 bases, J lost 1 base, and 11 bases lay in between. This CDR3 reads CASSPDRNNYGYTF. CDR3 DNA: TGTGCCAGCAGCCCAGACAGAAATAACTATGGCTACACCTTC.

The V call is TRBV19, the J call TRBJ1-1, with 7 positions matching TRBD1. This CDR3 contains 13 residues. Germline V lookup: CDR1 LNHDA, CDR2 SQIVND (reference sequence). V was pared by 3 bases and J by 5 bases, with 3 bases of the junction left unmatched. CDR3 sequence (DNA): TGTGCCAGTAGTATCACAGGGGCGACTGAAGCTTTCTTT. Translated: CASSITGATEAFF.

The rearrangement uses TRBV9 and TRBJ2-3, with D maybe TRBD1 (6 bases). The germline V and J ends were trimmed by 3 bases and 0 bases, with 14 bases remaining between them. The CDR3 covers 16 residues. Germline CDR1 is SGDLS and CDR2 is YYNGEE. CDR3 nucleotide sequence: TGTGCCAGCAGCGCCTCCGGGACACTAAGCACAGATACGCAGTATTTT. Translated: CASSASGTLSTDTQYF.

This chain joins TRBV6-1 and TRBJ1-2; the D gene is possibly TRBD1 (6 bases). This CDR3 spans 13 amino acids. Germline V lookup: CDR1 MNHNS, CDR2 SASEGT. V was clipped by 7 bases and J by 7 bases, with 16 bases between them. The CDR3 DNA follows: TGTGCCAGCAAGGTTTCAGGGGTGGCTGGCTACACCTTC. It specifies CASKVSGVAGYTF.

This clone was detected once. J is TRBJ2-3 and V is TRBV28, with 9 bases fitting TRBD2. V lost 5 bases and J lost 2; bases outside the gene matches: 5. The CDR3 has 15 amino acids. CDR1 MDHEN and CDR2 SYDVKM come from the germline V gene. The CDR3 nucleotides are TGTGCCAGCAGTCTGGCGGGGGGGCACACAGATACGCAGTATTTT. Translation gives CASSLAGGHTDTQYF.

The gene calls are TRBV28 and TRBJ2-3; D gene ambiguous. Germline CDR1 is MDHEN and CDR2 is SYDVKM. V was trimmed by 3 bases and J by 11 bases, leaving 9 bases between them. The CDR3 loop spans 11 amino acids. In nucleotides, the CDR3 is TGTGCCAGCAGTTTGCGAAGACTGCAGTATTTT. Protein: CASSLRRLQYF.

On this clone: Its ends do not fully match the called genes, so a read error is possible. The chain links TRBV5-4 to TRBJ1-2; D possibly corresponds to TRBD1 (6 bases). This CDR3 contains 14 residues. Per germline, CDR1 SGHNT and CDR2 YYREEE (reference sequence). CDR3 loop: CASSPQGSRYGYPF. In nucleotides, the CDR3 is TGTGCCAGCAGCCCCCAGGGGAGCAGATATGGCTACCCCTTC. The variable domain in full, with the rest retrieved from reference TRBV5-4 and TRBJ1-2, is ETGVTQSPTHLIKTRGQQVTLRCSSQSGHNTVSWYQQALGQGPQFIFQYYREEENGRGNFPPRFSGLQFPNYSSELNVNALELDDSALYLCASSPQGSRYGYPFGSGTRLTVV.